What follows are 14 T cell receptor beta chains derived from one specimen sequenced in a study of T-cell memory formation after mild COVID-19. TCRdb analysed the 5' RACE reads with MiXCR anew, one entry per CDR3 protein. The table has 30,000 to 35,000 distinct CDR3 sequences, about 7.7% seen once. The sequencing sample was made of PBMCs or a T cell subset sorted from them (not recorded which). The receptors were sampled from a man aged 18-30 years who had mild COVID-19 (a few samples of this study predate the infection). Cell type and time point are not known.

In this sample, this clonotype turned up many times. This rearrangement joins TRBV9 to TRBJ1-1, with D unclear. Germline values: CDR1 SGDLS, CDR2 YYNGEE. The CDR3 is made up of 14 amino acids. V was cut by 4 bases and J by 3 bases, with 13 bases left in between. DNA for the CDR3: TGTGCCAGCAGCACGGGAATTCGGGACACTGAAGCTTTCTTT. This encodes CASSTGIRDTEAFF.

This clonotype was detected many times. This sequence joins TRBV7-8 and TRBJ1-1, with D uncertain. The CDR3 sequence is 14 residues long. Germline V CDR1 and CDR2: SGHVS, FQNEAQ. Trimming stripped 4 bases from V and 1 base from J, with 10 bases between. CDR3 sequence: CASSSGLRNTEAFF. The DNA for the CDR3 is TGTGCCAGCAGCTCGGGCCTTCGGAACACTGAAGCTTTCTTT.

This clonotype was found many times. This chain connects TRBV10-3 to TRBJ1-5; D is unresolved. Per the germline V gene, CDR1 is ENHRY and CDR2 is SYGVKD. V shed 4 bases and J shed 6 bases, with 10 bases lying between them. The CDR3 is 13 amino acids. CDR3 sequence reads: CAISVEGGQPQHF. DNA for the CDR3: TGTGCCATCAGTGTAGAGGGAGGTCAGCCCCAGCATTTT.

The chain has TRBV11-2 and TRBJ2-5, with D maybe TRBD1 (6 bases). The germline gives CDR1 SGHAT, CDR2 FQNNGV. This CDR3 comprises 15 residues. V lost 1 base and J lost 5, with 14 bases in between. In DNA, the CDR3 is TGTGCCAGCAGCTTAGCATGGGGGCAGGGGGAGACCCAGTACTTC. Translating gives CASSLAWGQGETQYF.

This clonotype was observed at least ten times. The chain recombines TRBV29-1 with TRBJ1-5; D possibly corresponds to TRBD1 (6 bases). V lost 6 bases and J lost 3, with 15 bases in between. The CDR3 sequence is 14 residues long. The germline gives CDR1 SQVTM, CDR2 ANQGSEA. The CDR3 nucleotides read TGCAGCGTGGCCCCCGGGGGCCTCAATCAGCCCCAGCATTTT. Protein: CSVAPGGLNQPQHF.

By sample fraction, this clonotype is medium-sized (0.01 to 0.1%). V usage is TRBV7-2 and J usage is TRBJ2-2; a weak D match, TRBD2 (6 bases). Germline V gene sequence: CDR1 SGHTA, CDR2 FQGNSA. CDR3 length: 15 amino acids. V lost 2 bases to trimming and J lost 4 bases, with 11 bases between them. The CDR3 reads CASSLSTSSTGELFF. CDR3 nucleotide sequence: TGTGCCAGCAGCTTAAGTACTAGCAGCACCGGGGAGCTGTTTTTT. Full variable domain (remainder filled in from reference TRBV7-2 and TRBJ2-2): GAGVSQSPSNKVTEKGKDVELRCDPISGHTALYWYRQSLGQGLEFLIYFQGNSAPDKSGLPSDRFSAERTGGSVSTLTIQRTQQEDSAVYLCASSLSTSSTGELFFGEGSRLTVL.

The chain recombines TRBV7-3 with TRBJ2-5; 9 bases match TRBD2. Trimming at V came to 5 bases and at J to 4 bases, leaving 2 bases not matched to a gene. Germline CDR1 is SGHTA and CDR2 is FQGTGA. This CDR3 has 13 residues. The CDR3, as DNA: TGTGCCAGCAGCCCGCGGGGGGGAGAGACCCAGTACTTC. Translation: CASSPRGGETQYF.

This clonotype has at least ten counts. Germline is not matched at one junction end, which may reflect a read error. The CDR3 is CSSSLPGGRSYEQYF. The CDR3 DNA sequence: TGTTCCAGCAGCTTACCCGGGGGCAGGTCGTACGAGCAGTACTTC. The chain uses TRBV7-9 and TRBJ2-7, with D possibly being TRBD1 or TRBD2 (6 bases each). This CDR3 is built from 15 residues. Germline loops: CDR1 SEHNR, CDR2 FQNEAQ (reference sequence).

The sample holds many counts of this clonotype. The chain joins TRBV4-3 to TRBJ2-7; D perhaps matches TRBD2 (6 bases). The CDR3 has 14 residues. The V gene's germline CDR1 is LGHNA and CDR2 YSLEER. Trimming took 3 bases from V and 6 from J, leaving 15 bases between them. Written as DNA, the CDR3 is TGCGCCAGCAGCCAGCCGGCGGGGAAAGGCGAGCAGTACGTC. It encodes CASSQPAGKGEQYV.

In this sample, this clonotype turned up a few times. V gene TRBV27 combines with J gene TRBJ1-5; D possibly corresponds to TRBD1 (6 bases). There are 14 residues in the CDR3. The germline V gene encodes CDR1 MNHEY and CDR2 SMNVEV (reference sequence). Trimming stripped 4 bases from V and 3 bases from J, with 10 bases between. CDR3 sequence reads: CASSSDRDNQPQHF. The CDR3 DNA reads as TGTGCCAGCAGTTCGGACAGAGACAATCAGCCCCAGCATTTT.

This clonotype was detected ten times or more. The chain joins TRBV27 to TRBJ2-5, with 8 bases lining up with TRBD1. The CDR3 contains 16 residues. V gave up 6 bases and J gave up 0 bases; unmatched junction bases: 9. Germline V lookup: CDR1 MNHEY, CDR2 SMNVEV (reference sequence). CDR3 sequence: CASRPYWGQDQETQYF. The CDR3, as DNA: TGTGCCAGCAGACCATATTGGGGACAGGACCAAGAGACCCAGTACTTC.

This clonotype was found many times. V is TRBV6-4 and J is TRBJ2-6, with D perhaps TRBD1 or TRBD2 (5 bases each). Trimming took 7 bases from V and 2 from J, leaving 15 bases between them. The CDR3 runs 16 residues. Per germline, CDR1 MRHNA and CDR2 SNTAGT. This CDR3 is CASTSRDGTGANVLTF. The CDR3 coding sequence is TGTGCCAGCACTAGTCGGGACGGAACTGGGGCCAACGTCCTGACTTTC.

This clonotype was detected ten times or more. The V gene is TRBV12-3 or TRBV12-4, the J gene TRBJ2-4; the D is unclear. The CDR3 loop spans 14 amino acids. V was trimmed by 3 bases and J by 7 bases, leaving 13 bases between them. The CDR3 DNA sequence: TGTGCCAGCAGTTTGGGCCTCGAGTATAACATTCAGTACTTC. Amino acids: CASSLGLEYNIQYF.

This clonotype has only a few counts. This chain connects TRBV6-1 to TRBJ2-4; 15 bases are shared with TRBD2. CDR3 length: 19 amino acids. With 0 bases clipped from V and 9 bases from J, the junction kept 12 bases outside the gene matches. Germline V CDR1 and CDR2: MNHNS, SASEGT. The chain's CDR3 is CASSEAPHGLAGGRGIQYF. The CDR3 DNA reads as TGTGCCAGCAGTGAAGCTCCCCACGGACTAGCGGGGGGGCGCGGCATTCAGTACTTC.